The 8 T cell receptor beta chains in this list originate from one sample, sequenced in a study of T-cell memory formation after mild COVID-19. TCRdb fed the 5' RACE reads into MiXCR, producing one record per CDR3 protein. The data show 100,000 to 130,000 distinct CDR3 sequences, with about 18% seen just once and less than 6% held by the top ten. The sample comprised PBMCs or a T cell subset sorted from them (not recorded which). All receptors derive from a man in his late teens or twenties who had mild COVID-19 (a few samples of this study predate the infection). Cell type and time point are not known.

CDR3 residues: CSARDLATGDYGYTF. The DNA of the CDR3 is TGCAGTGCTAGAGATCTAGCCACGGGAGACTATGGCTACACCTTC. The gene calls are TRBV20-1 and TRBJ1-2, with no clear D. CDR3 length equals 15 residues. V was cut by 0 bases and J by 3 bases, with 14 bases left in between. The germline V gene has CDR1 DFQATT and CDR2 SNEGSKA (reference sequence).

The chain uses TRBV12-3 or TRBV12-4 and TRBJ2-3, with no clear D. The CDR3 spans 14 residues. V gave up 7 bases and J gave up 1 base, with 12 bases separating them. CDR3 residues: CASTLSGGTDTQYF. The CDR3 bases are TGTGCCAGCACTCTGTCTGGGGGCACAGATACGCAGTATTTT.

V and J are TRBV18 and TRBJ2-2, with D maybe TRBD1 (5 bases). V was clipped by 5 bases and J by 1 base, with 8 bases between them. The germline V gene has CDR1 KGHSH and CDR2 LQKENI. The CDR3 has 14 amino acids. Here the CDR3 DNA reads TGTGCCAGCTCATCCGACAGGAACACCGGGGAGCTGTTTTTT. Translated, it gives CASSSDRNTGELFF.

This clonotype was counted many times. CDR3 amino acids: CASSPAGQGGYNEQFF. CDR3 DNA: TGCGCCAGCAGCCCAGCTGGGCAGGGGGGTTACAATGAGCAGTTCTTC. This sequence joins TRBV5-1 and TRBJ2-1; weak D call: TRBD1 (7 bases). The CDR3 extends over 16 amino acids. Germline V gene data show CDR1 as SGHRS and CDR2 as YFSETQ. Trimming stripped 4 bases from V and 4 bases from J, with 18 bases between.

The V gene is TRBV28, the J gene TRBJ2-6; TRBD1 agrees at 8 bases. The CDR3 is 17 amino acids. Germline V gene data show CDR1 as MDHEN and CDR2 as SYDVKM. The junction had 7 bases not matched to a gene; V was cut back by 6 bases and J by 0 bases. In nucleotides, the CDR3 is TGTGCCAGCAGGTCCGGACAGGGATTCTCTGGGGCCAACGTCCTGACTTTC. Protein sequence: CASRSGQGFSGANVLTF.

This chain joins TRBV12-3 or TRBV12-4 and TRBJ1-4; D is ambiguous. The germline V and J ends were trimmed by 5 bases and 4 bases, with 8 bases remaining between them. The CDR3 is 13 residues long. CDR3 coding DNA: TGTGCCAGCAGTCGGACGGTTAATGAAAAACTGTTTTTT. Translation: CASSRTVNEKLFF.

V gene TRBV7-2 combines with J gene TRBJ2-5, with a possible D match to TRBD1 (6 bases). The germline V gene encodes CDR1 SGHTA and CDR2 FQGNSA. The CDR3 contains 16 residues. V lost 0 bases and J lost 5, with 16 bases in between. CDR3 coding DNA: TGTGCCAGCAGCTTAGCCCTCGACAGGCGACGGGAGACCCAGTACTTC. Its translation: CASSLALDRRRETQYF.

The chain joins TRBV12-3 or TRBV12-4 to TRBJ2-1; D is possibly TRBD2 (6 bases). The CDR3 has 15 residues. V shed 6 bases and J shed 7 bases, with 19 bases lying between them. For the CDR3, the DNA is TGTGCCAGCAGCCCCGGGACTGCCGTTATGAATGAGCAGTTCTTC. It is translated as CASSPGTAVMNEQFF.